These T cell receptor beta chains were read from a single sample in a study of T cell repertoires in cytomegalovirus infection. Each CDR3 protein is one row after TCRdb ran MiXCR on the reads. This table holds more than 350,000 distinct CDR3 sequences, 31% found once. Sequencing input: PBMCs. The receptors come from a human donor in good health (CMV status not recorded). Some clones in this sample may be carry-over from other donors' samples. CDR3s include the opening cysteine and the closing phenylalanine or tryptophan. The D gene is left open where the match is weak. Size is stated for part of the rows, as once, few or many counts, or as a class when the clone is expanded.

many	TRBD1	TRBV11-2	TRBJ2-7	CASRNRAQGAGYEQYF	TGTGCCAGCAGAAACAGGGCCCAGGGGGCAGGCTACGAGCAGTACTTC
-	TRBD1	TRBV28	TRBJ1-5	CASSPYRQGQPQHF	TGTGCCAGCAGTCCCTACCGACAGGGCCAGCCCCAGCATTTT
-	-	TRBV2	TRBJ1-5	CASSEVRSNQPQHF	TGTGCCAGCAGTGAAGTTCGCTCAAATCAGCCCCAGCATTTT
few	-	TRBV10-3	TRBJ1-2	CAISESGTSYGYTF	TGTGCCATCAGTGAGTCCGGGACATCCTATGGCTACACCTTC
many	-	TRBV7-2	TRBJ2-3	CASSLVPSASPTDTQYF	TGTGCCAGCAGCTTAGTGCCCTCGGCTAGCCCCACAGATACGCAGTATTTT
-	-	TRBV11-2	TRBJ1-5	CASSLSGLQPQHF	TGTGCCAGCAGCTTATCAGGACTTCAGCCCCAGCATTTT
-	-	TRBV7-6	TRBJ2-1	CASSPRSGLSYNEQFF	TGTGCCAGCAGTCCCCGGTCAGGACTCTCTTACAATGAGCAGTTCTTC
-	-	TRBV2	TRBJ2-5	CASSGAGNPQETQYF	TGTGCCAGCAGTGGAGCGGGTAACCCTCAAGAGACCCAGTACTTC
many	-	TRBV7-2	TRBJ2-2	CASSLGSFGTNTGELFF	TGTGCCAGCAGCCTGGGGTCTTTCGGGACGAACACCGGGGAGCTGTTTTTT
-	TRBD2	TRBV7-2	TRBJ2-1	CASSLLAGGPTEQFF	TGTGCCAGCAGCTTACTGGCGGGGGGGCCAACTGAGCAGTTCTTC
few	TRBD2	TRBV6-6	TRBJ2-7	CASSAGLVVYEQYF	TGTGCCAGCAGCGCTGGACTAGTGGTCTACGAGCAGTACTTC
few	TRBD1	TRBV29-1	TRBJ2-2	CSVEEGTGYTGELFF	TGCAGCGTTGAAGAAGGGACAGGATACACCGGGGAGCTGTTTTTT
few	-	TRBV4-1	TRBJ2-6	CASTLGEGTSGANVLTF	TGCGCCAGCACCCTCGGCGAGGGGACGTCTGGGGCCAACGTCCTGACTTTC
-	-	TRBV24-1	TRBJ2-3	CATSDPNTDTQYF	TGTGCCACCAGTGATCCGAATACAGATACGCAGTATTTT
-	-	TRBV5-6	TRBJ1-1	CASSLEGHKNTEAFF	TGTGCCAGCAGCTTGGAGGGACACAAGAACACTGAAGCTTTCTTT
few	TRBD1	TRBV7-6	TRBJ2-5	CASSQTGESGTQYF	TGTGCCAGCAGTCAAACAGGGGAATCGGGGACCCAGTACTTC
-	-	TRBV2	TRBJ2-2	CASSDNLGNTGELFF	TGTGCCAGCAGTGACAACCTGGGGAACACCGGGGAGCTGTTTTTT
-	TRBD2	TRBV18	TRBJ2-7	CASSPRGASGSVSHEQYF	TGTGCCAGCTCACCTCGAGGGGCTAGCGGGTCGGTTAGCCACGAGCAGTACTTC
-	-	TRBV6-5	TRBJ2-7	CASSSPGTGTYEQYF	TGTGCCAGCAGCTCCCCTGGGACGGGGACCTACGAGCAGTACTTC
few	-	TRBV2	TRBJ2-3	CASSVLSTDTQYF	TGTGCCAGCAGTGTCTTGTCCACAGATACGCAGTATTTT
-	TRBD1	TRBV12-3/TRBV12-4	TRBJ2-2	CASSWVGRGLGELFF	TGTGCCAGCAGTTGGGTCGGCAGGGGGTTAGGGGAGCTGTTTTTT
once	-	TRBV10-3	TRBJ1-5	CATRGLNSNQPKHF	TGTGCCACCCGGGGGCTAAATAGCAATCAGCCCAAGCATTTT
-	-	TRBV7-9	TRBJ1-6	CASSQHNNSPLHF	TGTGCCAGCAGCCAACATAATAATTCACCCCTCCACTTT
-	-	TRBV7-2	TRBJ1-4	CASSLGRISEKLFF	TGTGCCAGCAGCTTGGGCCGGATCAGCGAAAAACTGTTTTTT
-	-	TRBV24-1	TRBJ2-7	CATSDFAEQYF	TGTGCCACCAGTGATTTCGCCGAGCAGTACTTC
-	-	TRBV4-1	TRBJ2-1	CASSQVGRNEQFF	TGCGCCAGCAGCCAAGTAGGTCGCAATGAGCAGTTCTTC
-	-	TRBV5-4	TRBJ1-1	CASSLEATVNTEAFF	TGTGCCAGCAGCTTGGAGGCCACCGTGAACACTGAAGCTTTCTTT
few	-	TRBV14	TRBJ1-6	CASSQDGNNSPLHF	TGTGCCAGCAGCCAAGATGGGAATAATTCACCCCTCCACTTT
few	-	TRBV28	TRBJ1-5	CASSFHRFDQPQHF	TGTGCCAGCAGTTTTCACAGGTTTGATCAGCCCCAGCATTTT
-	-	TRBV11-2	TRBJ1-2	CASSRDGRDYGYTF	TGTGCCAGCAGCCGCGACGGGCGAGACTATGGCTACACCTTC
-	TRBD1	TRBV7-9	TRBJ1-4	CASSALARGAPNEKLFF	TGTGCCAGCAGCGCCCTTGCCAGGGGGGCCCCTAATGAAAAACTGTTTTTT
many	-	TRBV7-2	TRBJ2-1	CASSLALDYPGGEQFF	TGTGCCAGCAGCTTAGCCCTAGACTACCCAGGGGGGGAGCAGTTCTTC
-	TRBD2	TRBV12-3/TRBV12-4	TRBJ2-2	CASSLRGAATGELFF	TGTGCCAGCAGTTTGCGGGGGGCAGCCACCGGGGAGCTGTTTTTT
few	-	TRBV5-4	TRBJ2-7	CASSSQRGSYEQYF	TGTGCCAGCAGCTCGCAACGGGGGAGCTACGAGCAGTACTTC
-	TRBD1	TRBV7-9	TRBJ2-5	CASSRDRDRETQYF	TGTGCCAGCAGCCGCGACAGGGATCGAGAGACCCAGTACTTC
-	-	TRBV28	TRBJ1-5	CASSPRTAAGQPQHF	TGTGCCAGCAGTCCGCGGACAGCTGCCGGTCAGCCCCAGCATTTT
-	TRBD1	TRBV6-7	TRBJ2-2	CASSQPGQATTGELFF	TGTGCCAGCAGTCAACCGGGACAGGCAACCACCGGGGAGCTGTTTTTT
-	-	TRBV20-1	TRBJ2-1	CSVFSRGGPYNEQFF	TGCAGTGTATTTTCAAGGGGGGGTCCCTACAATGAGCAGTTCTTC